Each of the 5 T cell receptor beta chains below was sequenced from the same sample in a study of T cells in Graves' hyperthyroidism and ophthalmopathy. From RNA transcripts, TCR beta CDR3 regions were amplified. RT-PCR in the first round (using the HTBI primer set) targeted the TCR CDR3. TCRdb re-derived calls from the multiplex PCR reads in MiXCR, one entry per CDR3 protein. The profile shows 400,000 to 600,000 distinct CDR3 sequences, about 16% of them singletons. Sequencing was performed on blood. The receptors come from a woman aged 25 to 39 with Graves' ophthalmopathy.

This clonotype was observed at least ten times. The chain couples TRBV20-1 to TRBJ2-3; the match to TRBD2 covers 13 bases. The germline CDR1 and CDR2 sequences are DFQATT and SNEGSKA (reference sequence). The CDR3 loop spans 15 amino acids. J gave up 3 bases and V 3 bases, and 3 bases lay outside the gene matches. The CDR3 sequence: CSARSTSGRTDTQYF. CDR3 nucleotide sequence: TGCAGTGCTAGGTCGACTAGCGGGAGGACAGATACGCAGTATTTT.

This clonotype was seen repeatedly, ten times or more. This chain links TRBV5-1 with TRBJ2-1, with D maybe TRBD1 (6 bases). The V end was cut by 4 bases, the J end by 9 bases, with 20 bases between. The CDR3 extends over 15 amino acids. Germline V gene data show CDR1 as SGHRS and CDR2 as YFSETQ. The CDR3 loop reads CASSVVRRQAGEQFF. CDR3 DNA: TGCGCCAGCAGCGTTGTGAGGCGACAGGCGGGTGAGCAGTTCTTC.

This clonotype has ten or more counts. The chain is built from TRBV3-1 and TRBJ1-6; D ambiguous. Germline lookup yields CDR1 LGHDT and CDR2 YNNKEL (reference sequence). V was pared by 4 bases and J by 9 bases, with 13 bases between. This CDR3 is 14 amino acids long. CDR3 amino acids: CASSPMGSGSPLHF. CDR3 DNA: TGTGCCAGCAGCCCGATGGGATCGGGTTCACCCCTCCACTTT.

This chain joins TRBV18 and TRBJ1-5; 10 bases align to TRBD1. The CDR3 covers 20 residues. J was trimmed by 0 bases and V by 3 bases; bases with no gene match: 14. Germline-derived CDR1 and CDR2 are KGHSH and LQKENI. The CDR3 region is CASSPRDGTGDIFSNQPQHF. DNA for the CDR3: TGTGCCAGCTCACCGAGAGATGGGACAGGGGATATTTTTAGCAATCAGCCCCAGCATTTT.

Comment on this clonotype: A read error may produce the germline difference seen at one junction end. This chain joins TRBV24-1 and TRBJ2-1; 8 positions agree with TRBD1. CDR3 length equals 14 residues. Per germline, CDR1 KGHDR and CDR2 SFDVKD. The CDR3 DNA follows: TGTGCCACCAAGGGGACAGGTTCCTACGATGAGCAGTTCTTC. Its protein product is CATKGTGSYDEQFF.